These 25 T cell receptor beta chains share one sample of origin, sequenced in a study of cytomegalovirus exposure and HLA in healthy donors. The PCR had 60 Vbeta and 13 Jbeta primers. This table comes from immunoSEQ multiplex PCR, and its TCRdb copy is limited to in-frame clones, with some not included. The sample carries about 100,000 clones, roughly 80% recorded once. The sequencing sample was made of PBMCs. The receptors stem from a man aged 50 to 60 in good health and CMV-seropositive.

The CDR3 DNA is TGTGCCAGCAGCGAGGGAGGGAAGGGTAGCACTGAAGCTTTCTTT. Translating gives CASSEGGKGSTEAFF. V is TRBV9 and J is TRBJ1-1; D is unclear. Germline V gives CDR1 SGDLS, CDR2 YYNGEE. This CDR3 has 15 amino acids. V lost 3 bases, J lost 4 bases, and 16 bases lay in between.

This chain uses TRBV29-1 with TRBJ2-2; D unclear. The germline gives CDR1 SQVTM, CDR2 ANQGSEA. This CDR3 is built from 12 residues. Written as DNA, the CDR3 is TGCAGTGCTTCGGGGAACACCGGGGAGCTGTTTTTT. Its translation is CSASGNTGELFF.

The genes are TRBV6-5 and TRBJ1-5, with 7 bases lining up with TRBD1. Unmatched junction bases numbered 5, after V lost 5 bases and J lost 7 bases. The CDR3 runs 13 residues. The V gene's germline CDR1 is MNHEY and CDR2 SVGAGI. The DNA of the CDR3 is TGTGCCAGCAGTGGGCAACAGGGGCAGCCCCAGCATTTT. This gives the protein CASSGQQGQPQHF.

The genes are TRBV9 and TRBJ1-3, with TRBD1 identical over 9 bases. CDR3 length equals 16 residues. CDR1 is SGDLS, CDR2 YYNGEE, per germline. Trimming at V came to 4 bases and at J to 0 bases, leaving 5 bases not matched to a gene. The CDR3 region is CASSLRDRVSGNTIYF. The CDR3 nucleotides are TGTGCCAGCAGCTTACGGGACAGGGTCTCTGGAAACACCATATATTTT.

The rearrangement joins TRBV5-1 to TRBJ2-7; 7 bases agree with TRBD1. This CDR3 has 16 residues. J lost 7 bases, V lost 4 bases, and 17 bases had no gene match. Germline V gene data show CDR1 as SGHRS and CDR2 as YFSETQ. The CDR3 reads CASSLQSTPMGQEQYF. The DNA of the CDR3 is TGCGCCAGCAGCCTGCAATCGACCCCAATGGGACAGGAGCAGTACTTC.

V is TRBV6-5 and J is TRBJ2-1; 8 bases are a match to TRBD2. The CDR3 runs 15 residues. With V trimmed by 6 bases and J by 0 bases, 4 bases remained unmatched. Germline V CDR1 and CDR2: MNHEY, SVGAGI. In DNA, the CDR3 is TGTGCCAGCAGACTGCTAGCGGGCTCCTACAATGAGCAGTTCTTC. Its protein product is CASRLLAGSYNEQFF.

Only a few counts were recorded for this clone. CDR3 DNA sequence: TGCGCCAGCAGCCAAGGGGGGACAATGCCCTCGGAGACCCAGTACTTC. This gives the protein CASSQGGTMPSETQYF. The chain uses TRBV4-1 and TRBJ2-5; possible D gene TRBD1, 6 bases. The length of the CDR3 is 16 residues. Trimming removed 1 base from V and 5 bases from J, with 17 bases in between. Germline assignment: CDR1 MGHRA and CDR2 YSYEKL.

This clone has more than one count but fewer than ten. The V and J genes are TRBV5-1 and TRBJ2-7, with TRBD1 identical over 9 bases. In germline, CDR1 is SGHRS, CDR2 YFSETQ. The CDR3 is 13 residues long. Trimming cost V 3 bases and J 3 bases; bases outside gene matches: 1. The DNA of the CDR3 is TGCGCCAGCAGCTCGACAGGGGGCTACGAGCAGTACTTC. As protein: CASSSTGGYEQYF.

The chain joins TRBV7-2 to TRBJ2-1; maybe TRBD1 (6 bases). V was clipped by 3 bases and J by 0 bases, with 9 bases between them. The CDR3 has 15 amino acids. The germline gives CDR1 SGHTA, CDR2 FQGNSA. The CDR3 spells CASSFGQSSYNEQFF. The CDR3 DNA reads TGTGCCAGCAGCTTCGGACAGAGCTCCTACAATGAGCAGTTCTTC. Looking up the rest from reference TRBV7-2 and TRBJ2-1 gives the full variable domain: GAGVSQSPSNKVTEKGKDVELRCDPISGHTALYWYRQSLGQGLEFLIYFQGNSAPDKSGLPSDRFSAERTGGSVSTLTIQRTQQEDSAVYLCASSFGQSSYNEQFFGPGTRLTVL.

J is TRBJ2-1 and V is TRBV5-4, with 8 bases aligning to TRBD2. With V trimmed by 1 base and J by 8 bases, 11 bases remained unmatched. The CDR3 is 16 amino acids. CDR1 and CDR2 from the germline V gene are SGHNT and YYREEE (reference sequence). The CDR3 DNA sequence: TGTGCCAGCAGCTTGCGGTCTAGCGGGTTATACGATGAGCAGTTCTTC. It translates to CASSLRSSGLYDEQFF.

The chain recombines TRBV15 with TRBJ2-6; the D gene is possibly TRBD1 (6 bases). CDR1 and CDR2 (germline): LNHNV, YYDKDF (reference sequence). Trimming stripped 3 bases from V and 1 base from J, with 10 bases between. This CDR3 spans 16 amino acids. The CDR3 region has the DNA TGTGCCACCAGCAGTTCAGGGGTATCTGGGGCCAACGTCCTGACTTTC. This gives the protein CATSSSGVSGANVLTF.

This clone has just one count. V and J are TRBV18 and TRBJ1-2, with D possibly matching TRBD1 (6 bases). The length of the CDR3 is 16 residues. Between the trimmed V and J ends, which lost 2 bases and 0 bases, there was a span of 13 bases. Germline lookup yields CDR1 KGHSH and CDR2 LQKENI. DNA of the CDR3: TGTGCCAGCTCACCAATAGGGGGTGGACCTAACTATGGCTACACCTTC. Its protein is CASSPIGGGPNYGYTF.

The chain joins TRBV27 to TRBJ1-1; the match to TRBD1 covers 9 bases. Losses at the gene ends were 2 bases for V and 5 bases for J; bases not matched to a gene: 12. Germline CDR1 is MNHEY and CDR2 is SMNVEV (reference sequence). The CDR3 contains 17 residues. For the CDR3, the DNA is TGTGCCAGCAGTTTAGCCCTTTTGACAGGGGGAAGGACTGAAGCTTTCTTT. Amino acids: CASSLALLTGGRTEAFF.

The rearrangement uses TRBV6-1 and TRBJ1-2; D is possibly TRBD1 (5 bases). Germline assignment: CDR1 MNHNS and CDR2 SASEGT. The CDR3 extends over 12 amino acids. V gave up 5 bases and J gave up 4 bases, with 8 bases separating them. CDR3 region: CASSPDTYGYTF. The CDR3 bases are TGTGCCAGCAGTCCGGACACCTATGGCTACACCTTC.

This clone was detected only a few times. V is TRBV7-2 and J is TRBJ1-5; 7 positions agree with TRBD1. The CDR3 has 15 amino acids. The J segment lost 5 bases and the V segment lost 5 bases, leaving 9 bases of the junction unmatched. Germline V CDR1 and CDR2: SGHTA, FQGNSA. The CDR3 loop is CASSPARQGHQPQHF. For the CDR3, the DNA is TGTGCCAGCAGCCCTGCCCGACAGGGACATCAGCCCCAGCATTTT.

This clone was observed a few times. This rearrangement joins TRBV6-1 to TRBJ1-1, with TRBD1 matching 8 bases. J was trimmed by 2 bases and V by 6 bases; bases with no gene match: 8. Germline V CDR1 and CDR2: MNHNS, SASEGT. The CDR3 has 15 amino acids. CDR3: CASRAPGQVNTEAFF. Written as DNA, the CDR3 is TGTGCCAGCAGGGCACCGGGACAGGTTAACACTGAAGCTTTCTTT.

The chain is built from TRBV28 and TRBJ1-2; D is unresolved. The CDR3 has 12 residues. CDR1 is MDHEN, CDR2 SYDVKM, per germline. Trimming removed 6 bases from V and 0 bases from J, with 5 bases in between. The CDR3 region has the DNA TGTGCCAGCAGGCTATCTAACTATGGCTACACCTTC. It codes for CASRLSNYGYTF.

CDR3 nucleotides: TGTGCCACCCGAGGCGGGAGGGAGACCCAGTACTTC. It is translated as CATRGGRETQYF. The gene calls are TRBV6-5 and TRBJ2-5; 8 bases are a match to TRBD2. Germline loops: CDR1 MNHEY, CDR2 SVGAGI. This CDR3 has 12 residues. The ends lost 10 bases at V and 5 bases at J; junction bases unmatched: 6.

The CDR3, as DNA: TGTGCCAGCAGTGCCGGGACAGGGAACACTGAAGCTTTCTTT. Its protein is CASSAGTGNTEAFF. The rearrangement joins TRBV6-5 to TRBJ1-1; 8 positions agree with TRBD1. Germline CDR1 and CDR2: MNHEY and SVGAGI. After removal of 5 bases from V and 1 base from J, the junction contained 3 bases not matched to a gene. CDR3 length: 14 amino acids.

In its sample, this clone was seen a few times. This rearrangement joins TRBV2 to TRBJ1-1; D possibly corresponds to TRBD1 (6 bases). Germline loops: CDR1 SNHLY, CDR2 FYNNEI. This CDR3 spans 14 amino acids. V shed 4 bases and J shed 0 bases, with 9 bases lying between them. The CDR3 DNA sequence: TGTGCCAGCAGTGGCAGGGGAGTGAACACTGAAGCTTTCTTT. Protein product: CASSGRGVNTEAFF.

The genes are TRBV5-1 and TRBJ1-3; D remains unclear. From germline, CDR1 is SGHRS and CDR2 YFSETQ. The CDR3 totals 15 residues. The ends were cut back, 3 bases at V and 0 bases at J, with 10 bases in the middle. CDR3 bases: TGCGCCAGCAGCTCAGACAACCTCTCTGGAAACACCATATATTTT. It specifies CASSSDNLSGNTIYF.

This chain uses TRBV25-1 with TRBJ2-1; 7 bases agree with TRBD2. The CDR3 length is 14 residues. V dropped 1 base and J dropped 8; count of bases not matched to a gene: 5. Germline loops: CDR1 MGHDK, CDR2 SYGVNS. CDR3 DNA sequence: TGTGCCAGCAGTGAATTGTCGGCGGGGGATGAGCAGTTCTTC. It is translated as CASSELSAGDEQFF.

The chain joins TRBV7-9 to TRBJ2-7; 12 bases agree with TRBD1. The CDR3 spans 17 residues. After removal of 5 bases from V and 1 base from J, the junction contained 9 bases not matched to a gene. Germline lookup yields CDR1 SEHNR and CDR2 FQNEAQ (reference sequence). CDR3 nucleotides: TGTGCCAGCAGCCGTGGGACAGGGGGCCCGAGGTCCTACGAGCAGTACTTC. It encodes CASSRGTGGPRSYEQYF.

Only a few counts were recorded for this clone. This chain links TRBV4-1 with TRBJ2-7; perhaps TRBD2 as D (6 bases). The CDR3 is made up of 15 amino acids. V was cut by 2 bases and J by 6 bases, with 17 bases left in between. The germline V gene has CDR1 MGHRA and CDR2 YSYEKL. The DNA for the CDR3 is TGCGCCAGCAGCCAACCCCGTGGAGGGGATAGCGAGCAGTACTTC. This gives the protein CASSQPRGGDSEQYF.

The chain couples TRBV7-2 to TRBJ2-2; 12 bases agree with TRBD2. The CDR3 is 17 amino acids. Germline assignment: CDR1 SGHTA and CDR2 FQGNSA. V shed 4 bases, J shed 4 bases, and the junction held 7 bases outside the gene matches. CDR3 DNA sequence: TGTGCCAGCAGCTGGCCTAGCGGGGGGGCCGGCACCGGGGAGCTGTTTTTT. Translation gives CASSWPSGGAGTGELFF. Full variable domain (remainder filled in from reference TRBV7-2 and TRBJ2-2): GAGVSQSPSNKVTEKGKDVELRCDPISGHTALYWYRQSLGQGLEFLIYFQGNSAPDKSGLPSDRFSAERTGGSVSTLTIQRTQQEDSAVYLCASSWPSGGAGTGELFFGEGSRLTVL.